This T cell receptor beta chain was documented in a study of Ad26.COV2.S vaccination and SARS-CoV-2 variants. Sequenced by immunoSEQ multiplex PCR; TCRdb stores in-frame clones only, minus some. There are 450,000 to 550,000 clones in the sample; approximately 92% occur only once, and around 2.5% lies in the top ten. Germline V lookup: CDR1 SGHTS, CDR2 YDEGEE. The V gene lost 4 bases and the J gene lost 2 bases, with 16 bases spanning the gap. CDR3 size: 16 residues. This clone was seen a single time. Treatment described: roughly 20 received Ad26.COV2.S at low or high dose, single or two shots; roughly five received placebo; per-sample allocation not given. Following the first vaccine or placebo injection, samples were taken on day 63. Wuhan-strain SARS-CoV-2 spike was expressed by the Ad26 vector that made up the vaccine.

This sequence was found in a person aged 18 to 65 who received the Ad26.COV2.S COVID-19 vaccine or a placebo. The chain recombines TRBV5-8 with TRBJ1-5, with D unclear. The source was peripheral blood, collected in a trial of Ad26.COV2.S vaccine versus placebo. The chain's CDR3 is CASSPTPTSRNQPQHF. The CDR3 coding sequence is TGTGCCAGCAGCCCTACCCCCACCTCGCGCAATCAGCCCCAGCATTTT.